What follows are 9 T cell receptor beta chains derived from one specimen sequenced in a study of shared clonotypes between healthy human individuals. The repertoire was sequenced with immunoSEQ multiplex PCR; TCRdb's copy has only in-frame clones and lacks some. In the table there are around 2.3 million clones, about 94% of which are singletons. The material sequenced was naive CD4+ T cells sorted from blood. As for subset: CD45RA+ positively selected. The receptors were gathered from a man younger than 35 in good health.

The count of this clone is one. The chain joins TRBV6-4 to TRBJ1-1; no reliable D call. CDR1 and CDR2 (germline): MRHNA, SNTAGT. The CDR3 is made up of 14 amino acids. V was clipped by 4 bases and J by 1 base, with 10 bases between them. CDR3 sequence: CASSVEVGNTEAFF. The CDR3 DNA reads as TGTGCCAGCAGTGTGGAGGTGGGGAACACTGAAGCTTTCTTT.

J is TRBJ1-6 and V is TRBV7-3; D uncertain. The CDR3 covers 16 residues. The V end was cut by 4 bases, the J end by 0 bases, with 10 bases between. Germline CDR1 is SGHTA and CDR2 is FQGTGA. CDR3 sequence: CASSSTGSSYNSPLHF. The CDR3 DNA is TGTGCCAGCAGCTCGACCGGGAGCTCCTATAATTCACCCCTCCACTTT.

The chain's CDR3 is CASRPLAGPLATDTQYF. The CDR3 DNA reads as TGCGCCAGCAGACCACTAGCGGGGCCCCTCGCCACAGATACGCAGTATTTT. The chain carries TRBV5-1 and TRBJ2-3, with 10 positions matching TRBD2. CDR3 length equals 17 residues. Germline CDR1 and CDR2: SGHRS and YFSETQ. The trim removed 5 bases at V and 2 bases at J, leaving 11 bases unmatched. The variable domain in full, with the rest retrieved from reference TRBV5-1 and TRBJ2-3, is KAGVTQTPRYLIKTRGQQVTLSCSPISGHRSVSWYQQTPGQGLQFLFEYFSETQRNKGNFPGRFSGRQFSNSRSEMNVSTLELGDSALYLCASRPLAGPLATDTQYFGPGTRLTVL.

V gene TRBV5-1 combines with J gene TRBJ2-2; possibly TRBD1 or TRBD2 for D (5 bases each). The CDR3 runs to 13 residues. Deletions cut 4 bases from V and 3 bases from J, with 7 bases between. The V gene's germline CDR1 is SGHRS and CDR2 YFSETQ. The CDR3 region has the DNA TGCGCCAGCAGCAGAGGGGACACCGGGGAGCTGTTTTTT. The encoded protein is CASSRGDTGELFF.

This sequence joins TRBV9 and TRBJ1-3; tentative D call: TRBD1 (6 bases). Trimming pared 0 bases from V and 0 bases from J, leaving 13 bases between. This CDR3 comprises 17 residues. Germline lookup yields CDR1 SGDLS and CDR2 YYNGEE. CDR3 protein: CASSVEDSDRSGNTIYF. As DNA, the CDR3 is TGTGCCAGCAGCGTAGAGGACAGTGATCGCTCTGGAAACACCATATATTTT.

About this clone itself: Other DNA sequences in the same sample also yield this CDR3. The chain couples TRBV20-1 to TRBJ2-7; no definite D call. The germline CDR1 and CDR2 sequences are DFQATT and SNEGSKA (reference sequence). This CDR3 has 11 residues. V lost 3 bases and J lost 3, with 6 bases in between. CDR3 in amino acids: CSASRSYEQYF. The CDR3 region has the DNA TGCAGTGCTAGCAGGAGCTACGAGCAGTACTTC.

The gene calls are TRBV27 and TRBJ1-3, with TRBD1 matching 7 bases. V was pared by 8 bases and J by 3 bases, with 7 bases of the junction left unmatched. There are 14 residues in the CDR3. Looked up from germline, CDR1 is MNHEY and CDR2 is SMNVEV (reference sequence). CDR3 residues: CASGPTGSGNTIYF. Written as DNA, the CDR3 is TGTGCCAGCGGCCCGACAGGGAGTGGAAACACCATATATTTT.

The V gene is TRBV6-6, the J gene TRBJ1-6; D not resolved. Trimming took off 1 base at V and 8 bases at J, with 12 bases between the two ends. The CDR3 extends over 15 amino acids. The germline V gene encodes CDR1 MNHNY and CDR2 SVGAGI (reference sequence). The CDR3 nucleotides read TGTGCCAGCAGTTACTTCGGCGGGATGGATTCACCCCTCCACTTT. It translates to CASSYFGGMDSPLHF.

The chain uses TRBV7-2 and TRBJ1-6; weak D call: TRBD1 (5 bases). V gave up 5 bases and J gave up 8 bases, with 10 bases separating them. Germline V gene sequence: CDR1 SGHTA, CDR2 FQGNSA. This CDR3 contains 13 residues. The CDR3 bases are TGTGCCAGCAGCCGGGACTCCTATTCACCCCTCCACTTT. Protein product: CASSRDSYSPLHF.